Listed below are T cell receptor beta chains from one sample, sequenced in a study of control samples from healthy donors and cancer patients. Sequencing used immunoSEQ multiplex PCR; TCRdb keeps in-frame clones, though not all of them. The sample has some 89,000 clones, approximately 86% seen once; the top ten hold more than 20%. The sample consisted of blood. These receptors were collected from a man between 25 and 39 years old in good health. CDR3s include the opening cysteine and the closing phenylalanine or tryptophan. The D gene is left open where the match is weak. Expanded clones get a size class; other rows say once, few or many, or leave the size out.

TGCGCCAGCAGCGACCGGACAGGGGGTCCTAATGAGCAGTTCTTC | CASSDRTGGPNEQFF | TRBJ2-1 | - | TRBD1 | TRBV5-1
TGTGCCATCAGGAGCCAGCTGGACAGCTCTGGAAACACCATATATTTT | CAIRSQLDSSGNTIYF | TRBJ1-3 | - | - | TRBV10-3
TGCGCCAGCAGCTTGGGGGCAGCCCAAGAGACCCAGTACTTC | CASSLGAAQETQYF | TRBJ2-5 | - | - | TRBV5-1
TGTGCCAGCGCTCCCGGGACAGGCCGCAATCAGCCCCAGCATTTT | CASAPGTGRNQPQHF | TRBJ1-5 | few | TRBD1 | TRBV27
TGTGCCAGCAGTCGACAGGGGTGGGGCGGCTACACCTTC | CASSRQGWGGYTF | TRBJ1-2 | - | TRBD1 | TRBV14
TGTGCCAGCAGCAACACCGGCTCCTACAATGAGCAGTTCTTC | CASSNTGSYNEQFF | TRBJ2-1 | - | - | TRBV6-5
TGTGCCAGCAGCAACCCGGTCCAAGAGACCCAGTACTTC | CASSNPVQETQYF | TRBJ2-5 | once | - | TRBV7-2
TGTGCCAGCAGCTTGGCCGCCTACGAGCAGTACTTC | CASSLAAYEQYF | TRBJ2-7 | - | - | TRBV5-6
TGTGCCAGCACCCTTTCTGGCCTTTGGGAGGGGGAAGCTTTCTTT | CASTLSGLWEGEAFF | TRBJ1-1 | - | - | TRBV6-5
TGTGCCAGTACCTTAGGGAGCGGGGGGGCCCGTGAGCAGTTCTTC | CASTLGSGGAREQFF | TRBJ2-1 | - | TRBD2 | TRBV19
TGTGCCAGCAGCTGGGGGCAGGGATCTGGAAACACCATATATTTT | CASSWGQGSGNTIYF | TRBJ1-3 | - | - | TRBV5-7
TGTGCCAGCAGTTTACGGGAGACCCAGTACTTC | CASSLRETQYF | TRBJ2-5 | few | - | TRBV12-3/TRBV12-4
TGCGCCAGCAGCTTCACTAGCGCAACAGATACGCAGTATTTT | CASSFTSATDTQYF | TRBJ2-3 | - | TRBD2 | TRBV5-1
TGTGCCAGCAGCCGAGGACAGGTTTACACCGGGGAGCTGTTTTTT | CASSRGQVYTGELFF | TRBJ2-2 | - | TRBD1 | TRBV14
TGTGCCAGCAGCATAGGGGCGGGTGAGCAGTTCTTC | CASSIGAGEQFF | TRBJ2-1 | - | - | TRBV7-6
TGTGCCAGCAGTGATAAGCGATGGACAGGGTCCCGGAATGAGCAGTTCTTC | CASSDKRWTGSRNEQFF | TRBJ2-1 | - | TRBD1 | TRBV6-1
TGTGCCAGCAGGGGGCCTACGAACACCGGGGAGCTGTTTTTT | CASRGPTNTGELFF | TRBJ2-2 | once | TRBD1 | TRBV24-1
TGTGCCAGCAGCACTGAATTGGGTCTTAACTATGGCTACACCTTC | CASSTELGLNYGYTF | TRBJ1-2 | - | - | TRBV7-9
TGCGCCAGCAGCTTCATAGGAGCCTCTGGAAACACCATATATTTT | CASSFIGASGNTIYF | TRBJ1-3 | - | - | TRBV5-1
TGTGCCAGCTCAACCACAGATACGCAGTATTTT | CASSTTDTQYF | TRBJ2-3 | - | - | TRBV18
TGTGCCAGCAGCGTGGACAGGGCTGGGGCCAACGTCCTGACTTTC | CASSVDRAGANVLTF | TRBJ2-6 | - | TRBD1 | TRBV7-3
TGTGCCAGCAGCTTAGATGGGGGCGCTAAGGCCTCTGAAGCTTTCTTT | CASSLDGGAKASEAFF | TRBJ1-1 | - | - | TRBV7-3
TGTGCCAGCAGTGAAGCGTCCCCTGATACGCAGTATTTT | CASSEASPDTQYF | TRBJ2-3 | few | - | TRBV6-1
TGTGCCAGCAGGATGGGGACTGTCGGTCAGCCCCAGCATTTT | CASRMGTVGQPQHF | TRBJ1-5 | - | - | TRBV6-5
TGTGCCAGCAGTTTAATCTCGGGGGGCGGCTACACCTTC | CASSLISGGGYTF | TRBJ1-2 | - | - | TRBV28
TGTGCCAGCAGCTTAGCAGGGACAACTGGGGCCAACGTCCTGACTTTC | CASSLAGTTGANVLTF | TRBJ2-6 | - | - | TRBV7-2
TGCGCCAGCAGCTTGGGGGGATATCAGCCCCAGCATTTT | CASSLGGYQPQHF | TRBJ1-5 | - | - | TRBV5-1
TGTGCCAGCAGTTCGAGACAGGGGCCCTCCTATGGCTACACCTTC | CASSSRQGPSYGYTF | TRBJ1-2 | - | TRBD1 | TRBV28
TGTGCCAGTAGTATTGCGGCAGGGGGCTATGGCTACACCTTC | CASSIAAGGYGYTF | TRBJ1-2 | - | TRBD1 | TRBV19